Below are 3 T cell receptor beta chains sequenced from a single sample in a study of cytomegalovirus exposure and HLA in healthy donors. A multiplex PCR was run with 60 Vbeta primers and 13 Jbeta primers. Method: immunoSEQ multiplex PCR; TCRdb's copy keeps in-frame clones and lacks some. Here the sample spans about 60,000 clones, approximately 80% being singletons. The sample comprised PBMCs. The source of these receptors is a woman in her thirties or forties in good health and CMV-seropositive.

This rearrangement joins TRBV5-6 to TRBJ2-5; D is unresolved. Germline CDR1 is SGHDT and CDR2 is YYEEEE. Deletions cut 0 bases from V and 3 bases from J, with 12 bases between. The length of the CDR3 is 15 residues. Written as DNA, the CDR3 is TGTGCCAGCAGCTTGGCCGGTACAGCCGAAGAGACCCAGTACTTC. It specifies CASSLAGTAEETQYF.

This chain joins TRBV7-2 and TRBJ1-1; D is unresolved. Germline CDR1 SGHTA, CDR2 FQGNSA. The V and J ends lost 3 bases and 1 base respectively, with 9 bases between them. The CDR3 covers 14 residues. The CDR3 nucleotides read TGTGCCAGCAGCTTTTCTCGGGGGAACACTGAAGCTTTCTTT. This gives the protein CASSFSRGNTEAFF.

The rearrangement uses TRBV19 and TRBJ2-2; 7 bases map to TRBD1. The germline gives CDR1 LNHDA, CDR2 SQIVND (reference sequence). The CDR3 has 13 residues. The V segment lost 4 bases and the J segment 9 bases; nucleotides outside the gene matches: 5. Here the CDR3 DNA reads TGTGCCAGTAGTAAAAGGGGGCGGCGGGAGCTGTTTTTT. Encoded protein: CASSKRGRRELFF.